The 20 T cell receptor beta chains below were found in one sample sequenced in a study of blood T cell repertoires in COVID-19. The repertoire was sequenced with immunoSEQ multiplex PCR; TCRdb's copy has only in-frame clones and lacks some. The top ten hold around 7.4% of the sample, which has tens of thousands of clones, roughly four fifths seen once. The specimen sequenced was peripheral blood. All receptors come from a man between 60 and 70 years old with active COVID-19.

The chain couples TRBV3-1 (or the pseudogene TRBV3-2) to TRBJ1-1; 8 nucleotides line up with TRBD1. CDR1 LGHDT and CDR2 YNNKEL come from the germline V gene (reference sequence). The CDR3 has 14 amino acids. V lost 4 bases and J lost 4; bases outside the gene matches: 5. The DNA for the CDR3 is TGTGCCAGCAGCCTTGGACAGGGAGTCACTGAAGCTTTCTTT. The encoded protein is CASSLGQGVTEAFF.

CDR3 protein: CASSPSGASGNYEQYF. The CDR3 coding sequence is TGTGCCAGCAGCCCCTCCGGGGCTAGCGGGAACTACGAGCAGTACTTC. The chain links TRBV3-1 (or the pseudogene TRBV3-2) to TRBJ2-7; 9 bases fit TRBD2. Losses at the gene ends were 4 bases for V and 3 bases for J; bases not matched to a gene: 10. CDR3 size: 16 residues. The germline V gene has CDR1 LGHDT and CDR2 YNNKEL (reference sequence).

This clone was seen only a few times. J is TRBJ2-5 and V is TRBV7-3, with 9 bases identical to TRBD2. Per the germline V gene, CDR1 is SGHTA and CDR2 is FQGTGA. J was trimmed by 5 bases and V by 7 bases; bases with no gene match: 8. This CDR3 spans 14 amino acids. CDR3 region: CASNLAGPGETQYF. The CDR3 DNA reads TGTGCCAGCAACCTAGCGGGACCTGGGGAGACCCAGTACTTC.

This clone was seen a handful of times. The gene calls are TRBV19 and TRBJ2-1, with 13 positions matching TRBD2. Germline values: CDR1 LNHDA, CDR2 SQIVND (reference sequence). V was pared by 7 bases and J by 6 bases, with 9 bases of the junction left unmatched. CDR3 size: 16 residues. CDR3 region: CASKLGLAGVSNEQFF. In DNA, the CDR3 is TGTGCCAGTAAGTTAGGACTAGCGGGAGTCAGCAATGAGCAGTTCTTC.

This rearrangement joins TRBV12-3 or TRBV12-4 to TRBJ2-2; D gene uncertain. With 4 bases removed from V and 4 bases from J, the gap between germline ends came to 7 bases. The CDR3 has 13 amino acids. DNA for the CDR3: TGTGCCAGCAGTTCTTATCTCACCGGGGAGCTGTTTTTT. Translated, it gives CASSSYLTGELFF.

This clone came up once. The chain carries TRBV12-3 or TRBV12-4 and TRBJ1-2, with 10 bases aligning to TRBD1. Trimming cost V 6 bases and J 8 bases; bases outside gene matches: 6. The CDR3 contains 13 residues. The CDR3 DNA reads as TGTGCCAGCAGCCCGACAGGGGGCGCGGGCTACACCTTC. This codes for CASSPTGGAGYTF.

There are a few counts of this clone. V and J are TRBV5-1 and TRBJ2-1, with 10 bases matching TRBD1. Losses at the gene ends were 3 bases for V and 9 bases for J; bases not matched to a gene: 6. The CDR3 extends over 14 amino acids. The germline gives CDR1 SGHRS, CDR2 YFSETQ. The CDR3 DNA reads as TGCGCCAGCAGCTCCGGGACAGGGGAGGTTGAGCAGTTCTTC. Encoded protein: CASSSGTGEVEQFF.

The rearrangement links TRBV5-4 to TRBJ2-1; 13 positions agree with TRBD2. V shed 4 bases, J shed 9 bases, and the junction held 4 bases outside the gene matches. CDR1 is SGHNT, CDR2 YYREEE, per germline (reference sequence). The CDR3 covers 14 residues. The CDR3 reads CASSRLAGGGEQFF. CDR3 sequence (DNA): TGTGCCAGCAGCCGACTAGCGGGAGGTGGTGAGCAGTTCTTC.

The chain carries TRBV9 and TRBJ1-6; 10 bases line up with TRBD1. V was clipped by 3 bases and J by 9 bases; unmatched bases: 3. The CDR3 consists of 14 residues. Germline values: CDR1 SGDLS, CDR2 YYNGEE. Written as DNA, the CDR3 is TGTGCCAGCAGCGCCGGGGACAGGGGTTCACCCCTCCACTTT. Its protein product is CASSAGDRGSPLHF.

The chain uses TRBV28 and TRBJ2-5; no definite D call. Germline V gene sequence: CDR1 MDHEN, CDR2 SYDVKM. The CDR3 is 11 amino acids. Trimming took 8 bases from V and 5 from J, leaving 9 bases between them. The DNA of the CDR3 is TGTGCCAGCCGGTTGATTGAGACCCAGTACTTC. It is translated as CASRLIETQYF.

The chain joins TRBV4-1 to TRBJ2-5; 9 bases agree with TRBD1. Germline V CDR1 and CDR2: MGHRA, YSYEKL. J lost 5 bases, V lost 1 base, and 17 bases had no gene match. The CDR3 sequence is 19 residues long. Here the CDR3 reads CASSQVVGRGTGSWETQYF. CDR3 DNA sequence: TGCGCCAGCAGCCAAGTAGTCGGTCGCGGGACAGGGTCATGGGAGACCCAGTACTTC.

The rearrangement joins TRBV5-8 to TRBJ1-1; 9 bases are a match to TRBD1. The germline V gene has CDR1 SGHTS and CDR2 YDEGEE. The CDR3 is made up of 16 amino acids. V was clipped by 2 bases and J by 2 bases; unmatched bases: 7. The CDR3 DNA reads TGTGCCAGCAGCTTTTACTTGACAGGGGGTAACACTGAAGCTTTCTTT. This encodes CASSFYLTGGNTEAFF. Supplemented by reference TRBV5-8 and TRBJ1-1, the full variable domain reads EAGVTQSPTHLIKTRGQQATLRCSPISGHTSVYWYQQALGLGLQFLLWYDEGEERNRGNFPPRFSGRQFPNYSSELNVNALELEDSALYLCASSFYLTGGNTEAFFGQGTRLTVV.

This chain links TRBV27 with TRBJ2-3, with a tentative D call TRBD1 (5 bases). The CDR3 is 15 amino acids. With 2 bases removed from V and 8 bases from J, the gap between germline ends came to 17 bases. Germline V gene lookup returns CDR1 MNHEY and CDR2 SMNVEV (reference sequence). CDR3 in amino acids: CASSLAPLRGGTQYF. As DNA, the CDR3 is TGTGCCAGCAGTTTAGCCCCCCTAAGGGGTGGTACGCAGTATTTT.

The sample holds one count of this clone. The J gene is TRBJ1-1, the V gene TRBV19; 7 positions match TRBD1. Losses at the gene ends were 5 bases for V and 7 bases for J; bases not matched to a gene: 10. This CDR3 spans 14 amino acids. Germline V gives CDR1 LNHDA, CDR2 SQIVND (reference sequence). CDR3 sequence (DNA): TGTGCCAGTAGTCTGTCCCCTTGGACAGGTGAAGCTTTCTTT. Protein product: CASSLSPWTGEAFF.

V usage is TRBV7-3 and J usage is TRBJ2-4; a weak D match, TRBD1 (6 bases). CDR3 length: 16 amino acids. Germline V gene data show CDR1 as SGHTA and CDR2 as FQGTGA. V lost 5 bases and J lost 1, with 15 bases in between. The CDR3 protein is CASSEQGPGAKNIQYF. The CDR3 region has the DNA TGTGCCAGCAGCGAGCAGGGGCCAGGGGCCAAAAACATTCAGTACTTC.

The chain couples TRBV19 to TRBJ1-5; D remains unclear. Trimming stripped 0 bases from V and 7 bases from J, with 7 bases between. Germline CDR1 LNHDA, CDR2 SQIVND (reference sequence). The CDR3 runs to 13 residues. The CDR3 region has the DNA TGTGCCAGTAGTATAGAGGGCCGGCAGCCCCAGCATTTT. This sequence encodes CASSIEGRQPQHF.

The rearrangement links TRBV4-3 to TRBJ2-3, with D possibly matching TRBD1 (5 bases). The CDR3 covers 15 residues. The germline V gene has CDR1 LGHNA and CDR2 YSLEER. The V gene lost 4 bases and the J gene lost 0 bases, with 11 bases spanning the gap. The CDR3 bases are TGCGCCAGCAGCCGTGGGGCAATCAGCACAGATACGCAGTATTTT. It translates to CASSRGAISTDTQYF.

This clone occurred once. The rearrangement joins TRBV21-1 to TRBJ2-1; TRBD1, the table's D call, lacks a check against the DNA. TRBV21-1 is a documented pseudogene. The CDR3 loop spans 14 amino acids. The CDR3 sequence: CAILDRGFYNEQFF. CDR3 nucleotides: TGTGCCATTTTGGACAGGGGGTTTTACAATGAGCAGTTCTTC.

The CDR3 here is CASSYAASGPGEQYF. The CDR3 region has the DNA TGTGCCAGCAGTTACGCGGCTAGCGGGCCCGGCGAGCAGTACTTC. V is TRBV6-5 and J is TRBJ2-7, with TRBD2 identical over 8 bases. V lost 2 bases and J lost 6; bases outside the gene matches: 9. Looked up from germline, CDR1 is MNHEY and CDR2 is SVGAGI. This CDR3 region has 15 residues.

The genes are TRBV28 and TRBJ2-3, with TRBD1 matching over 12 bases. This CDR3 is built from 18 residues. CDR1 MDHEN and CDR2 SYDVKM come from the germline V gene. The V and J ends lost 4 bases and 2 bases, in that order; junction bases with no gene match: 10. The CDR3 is CASSSGTGGMRYTDTQYF. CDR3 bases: TGTGCCAGCAGTTCAGGGACAGGGGGCATGAGATACACAGATACGCAGTATTTT.